This note documents a single T cell receptor beta chain sequence. What it recognizes is unknown. The treatment is: around 19 received Ad26.COV2.S at low or high dose, single or two shots; 5 received placebo; per-sample allocation not given. Specimens were obtained on day 63 following the first vaccine or placebo injection. Boston supplied an adult donor aged 18-55 years. Assay used: immunoSEQ multiplex PCR; TCRdb lists only in-frame clones, some missing. The sample lists roughly 700,000 clones; around 92% were seen once. The data were taken from a study of Ad26.COV2.S vaccination and SARS-CoV-2 variants. Study observations and caveats: An underestimation of total T cell responses may have resulted from the TCR breadth and depth analyses. Those who received vaccine or placebo ended up with similar non-spike TCR breadth.

With V trimmed by 1 base and J by 2 bases, 3 bases remained unmatched. The CDR3 is made up of 15 amino acids. CDR1 is PRHDT, CDR2 FYEKMQ, per germline (reference sequence). The chain carries TRBV13 and TRBJ2-7, with TRBD1 matching over 9 bases. The receptor was isolated from a person between 18 and 59 years old who received the Ad26.COV2.S COVID-19 vaccine or a placebo. The specimen comprised peripheral blood, sampled in a trial of Ad26.COV2.S vaccine versus placebo. This CDR3 reads CASSLEQGAPYEQYF. The CDR3 DNA sequence: TGTGCCAGCAGCTTAGAACAGGGGGCTCCCTACGAGCAGTACTTC.